This passage covers 5 T cell receptor beta chains from one sample sequenced in a study of cytomegalovirus exposure and HLA in healthy donors. The data were produced by immunoSEQ multiplex PCR, yet TCRdb's version contains in-frame clones alone and is incomplete. Counted here are 100,000 to 150,000 clones, about nine tenths occurring once; the ten biggest clones make up roughly 2%. The specimen was PBMCs. The receptors were sampled from a woman younger than 30 in good health and CMV-seronegative.

This chain links TRBV27 with TRBJ2-7; a possible D gene is TRBD1 (7 bases). The germline gives CDR1 MNHEY, CDR2 SMNVEV (reference sequence). The CDR3 runs to 16 residues. V lost 5 bases and J lost 3, with 20 bases in between. CDR3 DNA sequence: TGTGCCAGCAGTCGAACAGGGGAGGAGCCCTACTACGAGCAGTACTTC. Protein: CASSRTGEEPYYEQYF.

V is TRBV6-4 and J is TRBJ2-3, with a weak D call TRBD2 (5 bases). The CDR3 loop spans 16 amino acids. Trimming removed 0 bases at V and 0 bases at J, with 10 bases between. CDR1 and CDR2 from the germline V gene are MRHNA and SNTAGT. The CDR3 loop is CASSDSPSGSTDTQYF. The CDR3 nucleotides read TGTGCCAGCAGTGACTCCCCAAGCGGTAGCACAGATACGCAGTATTTT.

The rearrangement joins TRBV2 to TRBJ2-2; 8 bases map to TRBD1. Germline V CDR1 and CDR2: SNHLY, FYNNEI. The ends lost 6 bases at V and 10 bases at J; junction bases unmatched: 7. There are 13 residues in the CDR3. The CDR3 loop is CASSGRGLEELFF. The CDR3 DNA follows: TGTGCCAGCAGCGGCAGGGGGCTCGAGGAGCTGTTTTTT.

The rearrangement links TRBV11-1 to TRBJ2-7, with a weak D call TRBD2 (6 bases). The germline V gene encodes CDR1 SGHAT and CDR2 FQDESV (reference sequence). Trimming stripped 4 bases from V and 0 bases from J, with 16 bases between. The CDR3 length is 16 residues. The CDR3 region is CASSSRSSGLSYEQYF. The DNA of the CDR3 is TGTGCCAGCAGCTCCCGCAGTAGCGGCCTCTCCTACGAGCAGTACTTC.

A single count supports this clone. This chain joins TRBV27 and TRBJ1-2; maybe TRBD1 (6 bases). From germline, CDR1 is MNHEY and CDR2 SMNVEV (reference sequence). V was shortened by 2 bases and J by 4 bases, with 14 bases between the two germline ends. This CDR3 has 15 amino acids. The CDR3 spells CASSLTGGLGYGYTF. In DNA form, the CDR3 reads TGTGCCAGCAGTTTAACCGGGGGGCTGGGCTATGGCTACACCTTC.